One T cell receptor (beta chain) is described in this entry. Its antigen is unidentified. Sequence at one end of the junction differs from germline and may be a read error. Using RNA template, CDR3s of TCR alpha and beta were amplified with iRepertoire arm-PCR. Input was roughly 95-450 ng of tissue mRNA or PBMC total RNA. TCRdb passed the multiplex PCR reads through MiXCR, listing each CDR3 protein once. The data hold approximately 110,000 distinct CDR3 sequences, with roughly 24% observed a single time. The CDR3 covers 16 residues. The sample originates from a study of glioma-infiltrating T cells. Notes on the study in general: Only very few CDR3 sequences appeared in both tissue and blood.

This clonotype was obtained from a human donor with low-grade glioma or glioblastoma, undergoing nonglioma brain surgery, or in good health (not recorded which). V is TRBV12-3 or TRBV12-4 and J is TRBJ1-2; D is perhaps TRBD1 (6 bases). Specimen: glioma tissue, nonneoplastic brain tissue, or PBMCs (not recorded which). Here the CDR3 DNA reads TGTGCCAGCAGTGACTCGGGACAAGGCAGAAACTATGGCCACACCTTC. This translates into CASSDSGQGRNYGHTF.